This T cell receptor beta chain was obtained from a study of blood T cell repertoires in COVID-19. Study context: The study drew acute and convalescent COVID-19 samples from the United States, Italy and Spain. T cells, B-cell-depleted T cells, or PBMCs provided the cDNA or gDNA that served as material.

Under the authors' procedure: It was from reference gene primer amplification that nucleated cell counts were estimated. Here immunoSEQ multiplex PCR was the method, and the copy in TCRdb shows in-frame clones only, minus some. The V and J calls and clone size come from that table; D and trimming were worked out from the DNA. The sample records about 15,000 clones, around 85% being singletons. This CDR3 comprises 14 residues. V was trimmed by 4 bases and J by 5 bases, leaving 11 bases between them. CDR1 is LNHNV and CDR2 is YYDKDF in the germline V gene (reference sequence). This clonotype originated in a man between 65 and 80 years old in a cohort sampled during active COVID-19. The sequenced sample was peripheral blood. The gene calls are TRBV15 and TRBJ1-4; TRBD1 might be the D (5 bases). CDR3 DNA: TGTGCCACCAGCAAAGGGGAAGGGAATGAAAAACTGTTTTTT. Translated: CATSKGEGNEKLFF.